This T cell receptor beta chain was sequenced during a study of T cell repertoires in cytomegalovirus infection. Looking at the study overall: CMV infection and matching HLA type were both indicated by public TCR beta signatures. Notes on the study in general: Of the TCR beta families, the public ones yielded a cumulative frequency that identified carriers of CMV plus the relevant HLA. HLA-C-restricted CMV-specific TCR beta clonotypes were dominant in the ex vivo response.

A note on this clonotype: Its target is not known.

TCRdb recomputed calls from the reads with MiXCR, one row per CDR3 protein. The data contain about 360,000 distinct CDR3 sequences, about a sixth of them singletons. The CDR3 spans 17 residues. Germline values: CDR1 MDHEN, CDR2 SYDVKM. The V gene end was trimmed by 1 base and the J gene end by 5 bases; junction bases not matched to a gene: 7. The TCR was taken from a human donor in good health (CMV status not recorded). Some clones in this sample may be carry-over from other donors' samples. The chain is built from TRBV28 and TRBJ2-3, with 12 bases aligning to TRBD2. Material for sequencing was PBMCs. The CDR3 DNA follows: TGTGCCAGCAGTTTATCCGCTAGCGGGGGGGCCAGAGATACGCAGTATTTT. Protein: CASSLSASGGARDTQYF.